This T cell receptor (beta chain) was sequenced in a study of spatial heterogeneity in lung cancer. Study-wide background: For tumor regions, TCR transcript counts showed a strong correlation with a T cell module score derived from matched bulk RNA-seq.

As concerns this clonotype: Antigen: not known.

The time point was: sample taken at primary tumor resection. No cells were sorted before sequencing. The whole RNA sequenced was extracted from tumor, nontumor lung or frozen PBMC. Study-wide points: The estimate shows that only about 7% of tumor T cells were covered for alpha and around 13% for beta chains. Mutation tallies in tumors tracked expanded intratumoral alpha and beta TCR counts.

Each molecule of TCR cDNA was tagged with one unique molecular identifier. Each CDR3 protein is one row after TCRdb ran MiXCR on the 5' RACE reads. The sample yields approximately 15,000 distinct CDR3 sequences, 4.7% seen once. Between the trimmed V and J ends, which lost 6 bases and 7 bases, there was a span of 15 bases. The length of the CDR3 is 13 residues. The chain has TRBV12-3 or TRBV12-4 and TRBJ1-1; D not certain. This TCR derives from a female donor with early-stage non-small cell lung cancer. Sequencing used lung tumor tissue, obtained at surgery. The CDR3 DNA sequence: TGTGCCAGCAGGCCTAAGACTGGACTTGAAGCTTTCTTT. Its translation: CASRPKTGLEAFF.